This TCR beta chain was sequenced in a study of cytomegalovirus exposure and HLA in healthy donors. Unmatched junction bases numbered 7, after V lost 7 bases and J lost 2 bases. Germline V gene lookup returns CDR1 MNHEY and CDR2 SVGAGI. CDR3 length equals 15 residues. 13 Jbeta primers and 60 Vbeta primers were used for the PCR. Profiled with immunoSEQ multiplex PCR; TCRdb holds only in-frame clones, not every one. The sample has roughly 130,000 clones, 80% seen once. The genes are TRBV6-5 and TRBJ2-7; 11 bases line up with TRBD2. The sequencing input was PBMCs. The sequence was obtained from a male donor in good health and CMV-seronegative. CDR3 DNA sequence: TGTGCCAGCAAAGATGGGACTAGCGGTGCCTACGAGCAGTACTTC. Translated, it gives CASKDGTSGAYEQYF.